The sequence of this T cell receptor (beta chain) was determined in a study of cytomegalovirus exposure and HLA in healthy donors. Vbeta (60) and Jbeta (13) primers were used in the PCR. Assay: immunoSEQ multiplex PCR; the TCRdb copy retains only in-frame clones and omits some. Here the sample spans fewer than 120,000 clones, 75% to 80% being singletons. This CDR3 is built from 15 residues. The V gene's germline CDR1 is MNHEY and CDR2 SMNVEV (reference sequence). V lost 2 bases to trimming and J lost 3 bases; unmatched junction nucleotides: 4. Although they were nominally healthy when sampled, donors likely had unrecorded immune exposures.

This sequence joins TRBV27 and TRBJ2-1; 7 bases match TRBD2. Sequenced input: PBMCs. The receptor's source is a young woman in good health and CMV-seronegative. The CDR3 DNA follows: TGTGCCAGCAGTTTAGGTCTAGCGGTCTACAATGAGCAGTTCTTC. Translated: CASSLGLAVYNEQFF.